This TCR beta chain was retrieved from a study of cytomegalovirus exposure and HLA in healthy donors. This clone was counted a single time. Clones were sequenced by immunoSEQ multiplex PCR, and TCRdb holds only the in-frame ones, with some missing. The sample carries 200,000 or so clones, 65% to 90% recorded once. V lost 5 bases to trimming and J lost 0 bases; unmatched junction nucleotides: 4. The CDR3 has 16 amino acids. CDR1 is SGHTA, CDR2 FQGNSA, per germline. Sequencing input: PBMCs. The V and J genes are TRBV7-2 and TRBJ2-7, with 13 bases that match TRBD2. This clonotype was obtained from a woman under 40 in good health and CMV-seropositive. CDR3 nucleotide sequence: TGTGCCAGCAGCATCCGGACTAGCGGGGGCTCCTACGAGCAGTACTTC. It codes for CASSIRTSGGSYEQYF. Combining the CDR3 with reference TRBV7-2 and TRBJ2-7 gives the whole variable domain GAGVSQSPSNKVTEKGKDVELRCDPISGHTALYWYRQSLGQGLEFLIYFQGNSAPDKSGLPSDRFSAERTGGSVSTLTIQRTQQEDSAVYLCASSIRTSGGSYEQYFGPGTRLTVT.